The 26 T cell receptor beta chains below were found in one sample sequenced in a study of blood T cells in healthy people across ages. Alongside a J-beta primer mix, a sample-barcoded 5' primer served in a second PCR lasting roughly 7 to 12 cycles. In TCRdb, the 5' RACE reads were re-called with MiXCR into one record per CDR3 protein. Among under 2,000,000 distinct CDR3 sequences listed, 49% were seen once. The sample taken for sequencing was blood. The receptors shown here come from a woman aged 40 to 50 in good health.

This clonotype showed up just a few times. V usage is TRBV7-9 and J usage is TRBJ2-3; no clear D. From germline, CDR1 is SEHNR and CDR2 FQNEAQ (reference sequence). The CDR3 spans 17 residues. V was shortened by 4 bases and J by 4 bases, with 21 bases between the two germline ends. The CDR3 region is CASSSSSLGRASDTQYF. CDR3 in DNA: TGTGCCAGCAGCTCCTCCTCACTGGGCCGCGCGTCAGATACGCAGTATTTT.

The table lists this clonotype with a few counts. V gene TRBV7-2 combines with J gene TRBJ2-1; 7 nucleotides agree with TRBD1. This CDR3 contains 18 residues. V lost 6 bases, J lost 0 bases, and 14 bases stayed unmatched. From germline, CDR1 is SGHTA and CDR2 FQGNSA. The CDR3 spells CASRQGTIPKSSYNEQFF. The CDR3 coding sequence is TGTGCCAGCAGACAGGGGACAATCCCAAAGAGCTCCTACAATGAGCAGTTCTTC.

This rearrangement joins TRBV4-3 to TRBJ2-1; perhaps D is TRBD1 or TRBD2 (6 bases each). With 4 bases removed from V and 2 bases from J, the gap between germline ends came to 12 bases. Germline CDR1 reads LGHNA; CDR2 reads YSLEER. The CDR3 contains 15 residues. CDR3 nucleotides: TGCGCCAGCAGCCCGAGAGGGGGGACCTACAATGAGCAGTTCTTC. This codes for CASSPRGGTYNEQFF.

Only a few counts were recorded for this clonotype. This sequence joins TRBV7-2 and TRBJ1-5; a weak D match, TRBD1 (5 bases). Germline CDR1 SGHTA, CDR2 FQGNSA. The CDR3 sequence is 13 residues long. Trimming pared 2 bases from V and 7 bases from J, leaving 9 bases between. CDR3 in DNA: TGTGCCAGCAGCTTACAGGGTTGGCAGCCCCAGCATTTT. As protein: CASSLQGWQPQHF. The full variable domain, in which reference TRBV7-2 and TRBJ1-5 provide the parts outside the CDR3, is GAGVSQSPSNKVTEKGKDVELRCDPISGHTALYWYRQSLGQGLEFLIYFQGNSAPDKSGLPSDRFSAERTGGSVSTLTIQRTQQEDSAVYLCASSLQGWQPQHFGDGTRLSIL.

This clonotype showed up just once. This chain connects TRBV11-3 to TRBJ2-3; perhaps D is TRBD1 or TRBD2 (5 bases each). Germline CDR1 is SGHNT and CDR2 is YENEEA. The CDR3 runs 17 residues. V was clipped by 3 bases and J by 0 bases, with 16 bases between them. The CDR3 DNA is TGTGCCAGCAGCTTTTCTCGAACTAGGACAAGCACAGATACGCAGTATTTT. Its protein is CASSFSRTRTSTDTQYF.

The gene calls are TRBV2 and TRBJ2-5; D is possibly TRBD2 (8 bases). The J call may not be correct, given that the DNA end is closer to TRBJ2-7. This CDR3 has 15 amino acids. Germline V CDR1 and CDR2: SNHLY, FYNNEI. The DNA for the CDR3 is TGTGCCAGCAATGGGAGGGGGCTAGCGGGTCTCGAGCAGTACTTC. The encoded protein is CASNGRGLAGLEQYF.

The chain joins TRBV2 to TRBJ2-3; 12 positions agree with TRBD2. The CDR3 extends over 17 amino acids. CDR1 is SNHLY, CDR2 FYNNEI, per germline. The V gene end was trimmed by 2 bases and the J gene end by 2 bases; junction bases not matched to a gene: 5. The CDR3 DNA follows: TGTGCCAGCAGTGAATCGCTAGCGGGGGGGATCACAGATACGCAGTATTTT. Translating gives CASSESLAGGITDTQYF.

The rearrangement joins TRBV18 to TRBJ2-1; TRBD1 aligns across 8 bases. V gave up 3 bases and J gave up 9 bases; unmatched junction bases: 10. This CDR3 is built from 15 residues. Germline V lookup: CDR1 KGHSH, CDR2 LQKENI. CDR3 amino acids: CASSPPRTGSGEQFF. The DNA of the CDR3 is TGTGCCAGCTCACCCCCCCGGACAGGGTCGGGTGAGCAGTTCTTC.

The chain carries TRBV27 and TRBJ2-3, with 8 bases matching TRBD2. Germline V gives CDR1 MNHEY, CDR2 SMNVEV (reference sequence). After removal of 6 bases from V and 3 bases from J, the junction contained 8 bases not matched to a gene. CDR3 length equals 15 residues. DNA for the CDR3: TGTGCCAGCAGGCCCCGGGGGGGTGGGACAGATACGCAGTATTTT. Its protein product is CASRPRGGGTDTQYF.

Here the CDR3 reads CASSDRVDTEAFF. Written as DNA, the CDR3 is TGTGCCAGCAGCGACAGGGTTGACACTGAAGCTTTCTTT. This rearrangement joins TRBV6-5 to TRBJ1-1; 7 bases match TRBD1. Germline loops: CDR1 MNHEY, CDR2 SVGAGI. The length of the CDR3 is 13 residues. The V segment lost 6 bases and the J segment 3 bases; nucleotides outside the gene matches: 4.

The rearrangement links TRBV5-5 to TRBJ2-1; D is undetermined. This CDR3 has 16 amino acids. CDR1 and CDR2 from the germline V gene are SGHKS and YYEKEE (reference sequence). The germline V and J ends were trimmed by 3 bases and 8 bases, with 21 bases remaining between them. The DNA for the CDR3 is TGTGCCAGCAGCTCCACCAGGACCCTCGTCAGCGATGAGCAGTTCTTC. Its protein is CASSSTRTLVSDEQFF. The full variable domain, with the rest looked up from reference TRBV5-5 and TRBJ2-1, is DAGVTQSPTHLIKTRGQQVTLRCSPISGHKSVSWYQQVLGQGPQFIFQYYEKEERGRGNFPDRFSARQFPNYSSELNVNALLLGDSALYLCASSSTRTLVSDEQFFGPGTRLTVL.

The chain's CDR3 is CSARDVDTQYF. As DNA, the CDR3 is TGCAGTGCTAGAGACGTAGATACGCAGTATTTT. The rearrangement links TRBV20-1 to TRBJ2-3; no clear D. The germline V gene has CDR1 DFQATT and CDR2 SNEGSKA (reference sequence). CDR3 size: 11 residues. The V end was cut by 0 bases, the J end by 5 bases, with 3 bases between.

This clonotype was detected only a few times. The chain combines TRBV10-3 with TRBJ2-7, with D possibly being TRBD2 (5 bases). The CDR3 sequence is 12 residues long. V lost 2 bases and J 9 bases, leaving 11 bases between the germline ends. CDR1 is ENHRY and CDR2 is SYGVKD in the germline V gene. In nucleotides, the CDR3 is TGTGCCATCAGTGAGATGGACTTGTGGCAGTACTTC. It codes for CAISEMDLWQYF.

The V gene is TRBV6-1, the J gene TRBJ2-6; TRBD1 aligns across 8 bases. The J segment lost 0 bases and the V segment lost 6 bases, leaving 7 bases of the junction unmatched. The CDR3 totals 17 residues. Germline CDR1 reads MNHNS; CDR2 reads SASEGT. CDR3 sequence reads: CASRTGQVYSGANVLTF. The CDR3 region has the DNA TGTGCCAGCAGGACGGGACAGGTTTACTCTGGGGCCAACGTCCTGACTTTC.

This clonotype was observed many times. The chain couples TRBV29-1 to TRBJ2-5, with D unclear. This CDR3 comprises 12 residues. Germline V gene data show CDR1 as SQVTM and CDR2 as ANQGSEA. Trimming removed 8 bases from V and 5 bases from J, with 15 bases in between. CDR3 amino acids: CSFGRTFETQYF. The CDR3 DNA is TGCAGCTTCGGACGGACCTTTGAGACCCAGTACTTC.

This clonotype was recorded many times. J is TRBJ2-3 and V is TRBV29-1; D is perhaps TRBD1 or TRBD2 (5 bases each). The germline CDR1 and CDR2 sequences are SQVTM and ANQGSEA. This CDR3 has 14 residues. V was clipped by 4 bases and J by 2 bases, with 13 bases between them. The CDR3 sequence: CSVGGSLLTDTQYF. The CDR3 coding sequence is TGCAGCGTTGGGGGGAGTCTACTCACAGATACGCAGTATTTT.

The chain carries TRBV7-2 and TRBJ2-1, with 9 bases that match TRBD1. CDR3 size: 14 residues. Germline CDR1 SGHTA, CDR2 FQGNSA. The V segment lost 6 bases and the J segment 10 bases; nucleotides outside the gene matches: 10. The DNA for the CDR3 is TGTGCCAGCAGGCCGGGACAGGGTACGAGAGAGCAGTTCTTC. As protein: CASRPGQGTREQFF.

The chain carries TRBV3-1 and TRBJ2-5; possible D gene TRBD2, 5 bases. V was shortened by 6 bases and J by 3 bases, with 8 bases between the two germline ends. The germline gives CDR1 LGHDT, CDR2 YNNKEL (reference sequence). The CDR3 loop spans 12 amino acids. The CDR3 DNA is TGTGCCAGCAGACGGGATAAAGAGACCCAGTACTTC. Protein sequence: CASRRDKETQYF.

J is TRBJ2-7 and V is TRBV7-6; 9 bases map to TRBD1. The germline V gene has CDR1 SGHVS and CDR2 FNYEAQ. V was clipped by 1 base and J by 4 bases; unmatched bases: 5. The CDR3 has 15 amino acids. The CDR3 DNA is TGTGCCAGCAGCTTAGGGGGGACAGGGAAGTACGAGCAGTACTTC. Translation: CASSLGGTGKYEQYF.

V and J are TRBV20-1 and TRBJ2-1, with unresolved D. This CDR3 spans 16 amino acids. With 5 bases removed from V and 0 bases from J, the gap between germline ends came to 17 bases. Germline loops: CDR1 DFQATT, CDR2 SNEGSKA (reference sequence). CDR3 sequence: CSAHNGRMSSYNEQFF. The CDR3 DNA follows: TGCAGTGCTCACAACGGGCGGATGAGCTCCTACAATGAGCAGTTCTTC.

This chain joins TRBV24-1 and TRBJ2-3, with TRBD1 matching over 9 bases. The CDR3 is 15 amino acids. After removal of 2 bases from V and 10 bases from J, the junction contained 9 bases not matched to a gene. Germline V gene data show CDR1 as KGHDR and CDR2 as SFDVKD. In DNA form, the CDR3 reads TGTGCCACCAGTGATTCCGGGACAGGGTATTGGCCGCAGTATTTT. Protein: CATSDSGTGYWPQYF.

The chain uses TRBV10-2 and TRBJ2-3; 8 bases are shared with TRBD2. Germline loops: CDR1 WSHSY, CDR2 SAAADI. The V segment lost 4 bases and the J segment 2 bases; nucleotides outside the gene matches: 2. The CDR3 loop spans 14 amino acids. The CDR3 bases are TGCGCCAGCAGTGGGACTAGCTACACAGATACGCAGTATTTT. Translating it yields CASSGTSYTDTQYF.

The chain carries TRBV9 and TRBJ2-3; 12 nucleotides agree with TRBD2. The germline CDR1 and CDR2 sequences are SGDLS and YYNGEE. This CDR3 has 17 residues. V trimming: 4 bases; J trimming: 0 bases; junction bases outside the gene matches: 6. The CDR3 region has the DNA TGTGCCAGCAGCTTCAGGACTAGCGGGGCTAGCACAGATACGCAGTATTTT. As protein: CASSFRTSGASTDTQYF.

This clonotype has more than one count but fewer than ten. The chain links TRBV6-5 to TRBJ2-7; 7 bases fit TRBD1. V dropped 2 bases and J dropped 5; count of bases not matched to a gene: 9. The CDR3 has 15 amino acids. Germline assignment: CDR1 MNHEY and CDR2 SVGAGI. In nucleotides, the CDR3 is TGTGCCAGCAGTTACCAATCTACAGGGGCCAACGAGCAGTACTTC. Its protein product is CASSYQSTGANEQYF.

The chain joins TRBV27 to TRBJ2-3; 8 bases agree with TRBD2. The CDR3 covers 15 residues. Per the germline V gene, CDR1 is MNHEY and CDR2 is SMNVEV (reference sequence). Trimming removed 10 bases from V and 1 base from J; junction bases left unmatched: 10. The CDR3 DNA follows: TGTGCCACGGTGGGGCCAGCGGGGGGCACAGATACGCAGTATTTT. The encoded protein is CATVGPAGGTDTQYF.

The chain combines TRBV6-2 or TRBV6-3 with TRBJ2-3, with a weak D call TRBD2 (7 bases). Trimming pared 8 bases from V and 2 bases from J, leaving 20 bases between. The CDR3 covers 16 residues. The germline V gene encodes CDR1 MNHEY and CDR2 SVGEGT. The CDR3 loop is CASHRLAGASTDTQYF. The CDR3 nucleotides read TGTGCCAGCCACAGGTTGGCGGGGGCTTCCACAGATACGCAGTATTTT.